The rows below give T cell receptor beta chains drawn from one sample of a study of neurological immune-mediated disorders. TCRdb reprocessed the 5' RACE reads with MiXCR, giving one entry per CDR3 protein. Among under 60,000 distinct CDR3 sequences, 3% to 3.5% were seen once, and the ten largest hold 5.5% to 6.5%. Material for sequencing was PBMCs. These receptors came from a man in his forties with multiple sclerosis. The CDR3 runs from the conserved cysteine through the conserved F or W. D genes are given only for firm matches. The size field is filled for only some rows; it gives once, few, many or a size class.

CDR3: CATSEWGQEGETQYF; DNA: TGTGCCACCAGTGAGTGGGGACAGGAGGGTGAGACCCAGTACTTC; size: many; J: TRBJ2-5; D: TRBD1; V: TRBV24-1
CDR3: CASSQVSGVRETQYF; DNA: TGCGCCAGCAGCCAAGTTTCGGGAGTACGAGAGACCCAGTACTTC; size: many; J: TRBJ2-5; D: NA; V: TRBV4-1
CDR3: CASSLDQGTDTEAFF; DNA: TGTGCCAGCTCACTCGATCAGGGGACGGACACTGAAGCTTTCTTT; size: many; J: TRBJ1-1; D: NA; V: TRBV18
CDR3: CASSPTGNGGYTF; DNA: TGTGCCAGCAGCCCCACAGGGAATGGTGGCTACACCTTC; size: many; J: TRBJ1-2; D: NA; V: TRBV11-2
CDR3: CASSLELGGTDIQYF; DNA: TGTGCCAGCAGCTTGGAGTTGGGGGGCACGGACATTCAGTACTTC; size: NA; J: TRBJ2-4; D: NA; V: TRBV5-6
CDR3: CASSLRGPDNQPQNF; DNA: TGTGCCAGCAGTTTGAGGGGCCCCGACAATCAGCCCCAGAATTTT; size: many; J: TRBJ1-5; D: NA; V: TRBV27
CDR3: CASSLLGQEFYSNQPQHF; DNA: TGTGCCAGCAGCTTGCTCGGACAGGAATTCTATAGCAATCAGCCCCAGCATTTT; size: many; J: TRBJ1-5; D: TRBD1; V: TRBV7-8
CDR3: CSARENRGSYEQYF; DNA: TGCAGTGCTAGAGAGAACAGGGGATCCTACGAGCAGTACTTC; size: many; J: TRBJ2-7; D: TRBD1; V: TRBV20-1
CDR3: CASSLGSSGGAYEQYF; DNA: TGTGCCAGCAGTTTGGGTTCTAGCGGGGGGGCTTACGAGCAGTACTTC; size: many; J: TRBJ2-7; D: TRBD2; V: TRBV12-3/TRBV12-4
CDR3: CASSGRGQPSGETQYF; DNA: TGTGCCAGCAGCGGCCGGGGACAGCCCTCGGGGGAGACCCAGTACTTC; size: many; J: TRBJ2-5; D: TRBD1; V: TRBV11-3
CDR3: CASSLNDGRETQYF; DNA: TGTGCCAGCAGCTTAAATGACGGGAGGGAGACCCAGTACTTC; size: many; J: TRBJ2-5; D: TRBD2; V: TRBV7-9
CDR3: CASSFGGSSYEQYF; DNA: TGCGCCAGCAGCTTCGGGGGTAGCTCCTACGAGCAGTACTTC; size: many; J: TRBJ2-7; D: NA; V: TRBV5-1
CDR3: CASSLGQGATNEKLFF; DNA: TGCGCCAGCAGCTTAGGACAGGGGGCAACTAATGAAAAACTGTTTTTT; size: many; J: TRBJ1-4; D: TRBD1; V: TRBV5-1
CDR3: CASSLSAGNIQYF; DNA: TGTGCCAGCAGTTTATCAGCGGGAAACATTCAGTACTTC; size: NA; J: TRBJ2-4; D: NA; V: TRBV27
CDR3: CASSPNQETQYF; DNA: TGTGCCAGCTCACCGAATCAAGAGACCCAGTACTTC; size: many; J: TRBJ2-5; D: NA; V: TRBV18
CDR3: CASRVGPQETQYF; DNA: TGCGCCAGCAGGGTAGGCCCCCAAGAGACCCAGTACTTC; size: many; J: TRBJ2-5; D: NA; V: TRBV5-1
CDR3: CAISGGQGAINEQFF; DNA: TGTGCCATCAGTGGTGGACAGGGGGCAATCAATGAGCAGTTCTTC; size: many; J: TRBJ2-1; D: TRBD1; V: TRBV10-3
CDR3: CSARDRRYSNQPQHF; DNA: TGCAGTGCTAGAGATCGCAGGTATAGCAATCAGCCCCAGCATTTT; size: many; J: TRBJ1-5; D: NA; V: TRBV20-1
CDR3: CASSQDRWETQYF; DNA: TGCGCCAGCAGCCAAGATCGCTGGGAGACCCAGTACTTC; size: many; J: TRBJ2-5; D: NA; V: TRBV4-1
CDR3: CASSQIRGANVLTF; DNA: TGTGCCAGCAGCCAAATCCGAGGGGCCAACGTCCTGACTTTC; size: medium-sized; J: TRBJ2-6; D: NA; V: TRBV7-2
CDR3: CSARDFFRGGTEAFF; DNA: TGCAGTGCTAGAGATTTCTTCAGGGGGGGCACTGAAGCTTTCTTT; size: many; J: TRBJ1-1; D: TRBD1; V: TRBV20-1
CDR3: CASSQDRQETEAFF; DNA: TGCGCCAGCAGCCAAGATAGGCAAGAAACTGAAGCTTTCTTT; size: many; J: TRBJ1-1; D: NA; V: TRBV4-1
CDR3: CASSEGLAGLEQFF; DNA: TGTGCCAGCAGTGAGGGACTAGCGGGACTTGAGCAGTTCTTC; size: many; J: TRBJ2-1; D: TRBD2; V: TRBV2
CDR3: CASSPPAGGASYEQYF; DNA: TGTGCCAGCTCACCCCCCGCAGGGGGAGCGTCCTACGAGCAGTACTTC; size: many; J: TRBJ2-7; D: TRBD1; V: TRBV18
CDR3: CASSVEGTAETQYF; DNA: TGTGCCAGCAGCGTAGAAGGGACAGCGGAGACCCAGTACTTC; size: many; J: TRBJ2-5; D: TRBD1; V: TRBV9
CDR3: CSADGEGGNLRTQYF; DNA: TGCAGTGCTGATGGTGAAGGTGGGAATTTAAGGACCCAGTACTTC; size: many; J: TRBJ2-5; D: NA; V: TRBV20-1
CDR3: CASSTDRGWTEAFF; DNA: TGTGCCAGCAGCACCGACAGGGGATGGACTGAAGCTTTCTTT; size: many; J: TRBJ1-1; D: TRBD1; V: TRBV7-9
CDR3: CASKLRGRYNEQFF; DNA: TGTGCCAGCAAGTTGAGGGGTCGGTACAATGAGCAGTTCTTC; size: many; J: TRBJ2-1; D: NA; V: TRBV27
CDR3: CAISESTGDSGSPLHF; DNA: TGTGCCATCAGTGAGTCAACAGGGGATTCAGGTTCACCCCTCCACTTT; size: many; J: TRBJ1-6; D: TRBD1; V: TRBV10-3
CDR3: CSARRGQGHDGYTF; DNA: TGCAGTGCTAGAAGGGGCCAGGGACACGATGGCTACACCTTC; size: many; J: TRBJ1-2; D: NA; V: TRBV20-1
CDR3: CTRQGGGNTIYF; DNA: TGCACCAGACAGGGAGGAGGAAACACCATATATTTT; size: many; J: TRBJ1-3; D: TRBD1; V: TRBV20-1
CDR3: CASSQDQGSPDTQYF; DNA: TGTGCCAGCAGCCAAGATCAGGGGAGCCCAGATACGCAGTATTTT; size: many; J: TRBJ2-3; D: NA; V: TRBV3-1
CDR3: CSATDLNSGANVLTF; DNA: TGCAGTGCAACGGATCTAAACTCTGGGGCCAACGTCCTGACTTTC; size: many; J: TRBJ2-6; D: NA; V: TRBV20-1
CDR3: CASRPTGSGGELFF; DNA: TGTGCCAGTAGGCCTACAGGGAGTGGCGGGGAGCTGTTTTTT; size: many; J: TRBJ2-2; D: NA; V: TRBV19
CDR3: CASSPRTTLSDEQYF; DNA: TGCGCCAGCAGCCCACGGACTACCCTTTCCGACGAGCAGTACTTC; size: many; J: TRBJ2-7; D: NA; V: TRBV5-1
CDR3: CASSQVGRGIKTQYF; DNA: TGTGCCAGCAGCCAAGTCGGAAGGGGAATCAAGACCCAGTACTTC; size: many; J: TRBJ2-5; D: NA; V: TRBV3-1
CDR3: CASSFDGTNNEKLFF; DNA: TGTGCCAGCAGTTTCGACGGGACAAATAATGAAAAACTGTTTTTT; size: many; J: TRBJ1-4; D: NA; V: TRBV12-3/TRBV12-4
CDR3: CASSLHHDSANTGELFF; DNA: TGTGCCAGCAGCTTACATCACGACAGCGCGAACACCGGGGAGCTGTTTTTT; size: many; J: TRBJ2-2; D: NA; V: TRBV7-8
CDR3: CAISEVRSSTDTQYF; DNA: TGTGCCATCAGTGAGGTCAGGTCAAGCACAGATACGCAGTATTTT; size: many; J: TRBJ2-3; D: NA; V: TRBV10-3
CDR3: CASSGLGGGDYEQYF; DNA: TGCGCCAGCAGTGGCTTGGGCGGGGGGGACTACGAGCAGTACTTC; size: NA; J: TRBJ2-7; D: TRBD2; V: TRBV5-1
CDR3: CASSPLAKNIQYF; DNA: TGTGCCAGCTCTCCCTTAGCCAAAAACATTCAGTACTTC; size: many; J: TRBJ2-4; D: NA; V: TRBV27
CDR3: CRAVRDYGYTF; DNA: TGCAGGGCTGTCAGGGACTATGGCTACACCTTC; size: NA; J: TRBJ1-2; D: NA; V: TRBV20-1
CDR3: CASSGWPGFPISAYGYTF; DNA: TGCGCCAGCAGTGGATGGCCGGGTTTTCCTATATCGGCCTATGGCTACACCTTC; size: many; J: TRBJ1-2; D: NA; V: TRBV10-1
CDR3: CASSYSGRTEQYF; DNA: TGTGCCAGCAGTTACTCGGGGCGGACCGAGCAGTATTTT; size: NA; J: TRBJ2-3; D: NA; V: TRBV6-6
CDR3: CASSPPTHLAGGEQYF; DNA: TGTGCCAGCTCACCACCCACGCACCTAGCAGGGGGCGAGCAGTACTTC; size: few; J: TRBJ2-7; D: TRBD1; V: TRBV18
CDR3: CASSRTGTGGDNEQFF; DNA: TGTGCCAGCAGCCGCACCGGGACAGGGGGTGACAATGAGCAGTTCTTC; size: many; J: TRBJ2-1; D: TRBD1; V: TRBV7-3
CDR3: CASSQGQVPDTQYF; DNA: TGTGCCAGCTCACAAGGCCAAGTCCCGGATACGCAGTATTTT; size: many; J: TRBJ2-3; D: NA; V: TRBV18
CDR3: CASSFGAYEQYF; DNA: TGTGCCAGCAGTTTCGGTGCCTACGAGCAGTACTTC; size: many; J: TRBJ2-7; D: NA; V: TRBV12-3/TRBV12-4
CDR3: CASSWGPGLATGELFF; DNA: TGTGCCAGCAGCTGGGGTCCGGGACTAGCCACCGGGGAGCTGTTTTTT; size: many; J: TRBJ2-2; D: TRBD2; V: TRBV5-6
CDR3: CASSSPTSGETTGELFF; DNA: TGTGCCAGCAGTTCCCCGACTAGCGGGGAGACGACCGGGGAGCTGTTTTTT; size: many; J: TRBJ2-2; D: TRBD2; V: TRBV27
CDR3: CSARATWNTEAFF; DNA: TGCAGTGCTAGAGCCACCTGGAACACTGAAGCTTTCTTT; size: many; J: TRBJ1-1; D: NA; V: TRBV20-1
CDR3: CASSGGRTISGANVLTF; DNA: TGTGCCAGCAGTGGGGGCAGAACTATCTCTGGGGCCAACGTCCTGACTTTC; size: NA; J: TRBJ2-6; D: NA; V: TRBV25-1
CDR3: CASSPLKGVSYNEQFF; DNA: TGTGCCAGCAGTCCACTTAAGGGTGTCTCCTACAATGAGCAGTTCTTC; size: many; J: TRBJ2-1; D: NA; V: TRBV12-3/TRBV12-4
CDR3: CSVVPDSTYEQYF; DNA: TGCAGCGTTGTTCCGGACAGTACCTACGAGCAGTACTTC; size: NA; J: TRBJ2-7; D: NA; V: TRBV29-1
CDR3: CSARVSGAGFEQYF; DNA: TGCAGTGCTAGAGTATCAGGGGCTGGGTTTGAGCAGTACTTC; size: many; J: TRBJ2-7; D: NA; V: TRBV20-1
CDR3: CASSVAGGGAVTDTQYF; DNA: TGTGCCAGCAGCGTAGCTGGCGGGGGGGCTGTCACAGATACGCAGTATTTT; size: few; J: TRBJ2-3; D: TRBD2; V: TRBV9
CDR3: CASSLAKGPEAFF; DNA: TGTGCCAGCAGCTTAGCGAAGGGTCCAGAAGCTTTCTTT; size: many; J: TRBJ1-1; D: NA; V: TRBV7-2
CDR3: CASTHPGGFGGELFF; DNA: TGTGCCAGCACCCACCCTGGGGGGTTTGGCGGGGAGCTGTTTTTT; size: many; J: TRBJ2-2; D: NA; V: TRBV12-3/TRBV12-4
CDR3: CASSPGGAYTGELFF; DNA: TGTGCCAGCAGCCCAGGGGGCGCATACACCGGGGAGCTGTTTTTT; size: many; J: TRBJ2-2; D: TRBD1; V: TRBV6-5